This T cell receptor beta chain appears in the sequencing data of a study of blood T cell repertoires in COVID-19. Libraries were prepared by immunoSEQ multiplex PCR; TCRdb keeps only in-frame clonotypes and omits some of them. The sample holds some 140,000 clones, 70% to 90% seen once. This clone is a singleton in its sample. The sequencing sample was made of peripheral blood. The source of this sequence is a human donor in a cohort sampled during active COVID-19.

CDR3 amino acids: CASNRLAGGTDTQYF. Here the CDR3 DNA reads TGTGCCAGCAACCGACTAGCGGGGGGGACAGATACGCAGTATTTT. The chain links TRBV6-5 to TRBJ2-3, with 14 bases aligning to TRBD2. The germline CDR1 and CDR2 sequences are MNHEY and SVGAGI. V lost 7 bases to trimming and J lost 3 bases; unmatched junction nucleotides: 3. This CDR3 is 15 amino acids long.